This T cell receptor beta chain originates from a study of cytomegalovirus exposure and HLA in healthy donors. Study conclusions and caveats: It emerged from a later analysis that several of the most significant clusters appeared to be linked to common viral pathogens. The authors reported that TCR beta sequences could predict HLA-A and HLA-B alleles. These predictions were accurate for most subjects in the first cohort.

In the case of this clone: Its antigen is still unknown.

Primers included in the PCR were 60 Vbeta and 13 Jbeta primers. Original processing notes: The count from a later analysis was 70 million to 85 million unique TCR beta chains, 9.5 million to 13 million of them shared. Profiled with immunoSEQ multiplex PCR; TCRdb holds only in-frame clones, not every one. V, J and clone size reflect that table, while D and trimming were determined from the DNA. The sample lists tens of thousands of clones; nearly 80% were seen once. J gave up 7 bases and V 6 bases, and 12 bases lay outside the gene matches. Germline V CDR1 and CDR2: MRHNA, SNTAGT. The CDR3 extends over 15 amino acids.

The material sequenced was PBMCs. The clonotype comes from a woman in her 50s in good health and CMV-seropositive. The rearrangement uses TRBV6-4 and TRBJ2-1; 7 bases agree with TRBD2. DNA of the CDR3: TGTGCCAGCAGAGGTGAAGCGGGATTGGGGAATGAGCAGTTCTTC. Its translation is CASRGEAGLGNEQFF.